This T cell receptor beta chain was sequenced for a study of blood T cell repertoires in COVID-19. This clone turned up a few times. Methods used by the authors: Estimation of nucleated cell counts relied on the amplification of reference gene primers. The repertoire was sequenced with immunoSEQ multiplex PCR; TCRdb's copy has only in-frame clones and lacks some. V, J and clone size are those of that table, while D and trimming were read from the DNA. The sample lists some 220,000 clones, around 85% occurring once. Germline V gene sequence: CDR1 SGDLS, CDR2 YYNGEE. Trimming removed 2 bases from V and 4 bases from J; junction bases left unmatched: 6. CDR3 size: 15 residues.

The source material was peripheral blood. The rearrangement links TRBV9 to TRBJ1-1; 9 positions match TRBD1. The receptor was isolated from a woman aged 55-70 years with active or convalescent COVID-19. The chain's CDR3 is CASSVGTGRGTEAFF. CDR3 DNA: TGTGCCAGCAGCGTCGGGACAGGGAGGGGCACTGAAGCTTTCTTT.